In this sample, the clone carrying this T cell receptor (beta chain) turned up many times. Antigen unknown. The study included ophthalmopathy patients with Clinical Activity Score at least 3, NOSPECS grade at least 4 and duration under 3 months. Uncontrolled infection, other autoimmune disease, pregnancy or lactation disqualified patients from enrolment. This sample holds PBMCs from around 9.9 ml fresh peripheral blood. The investigators amplified TCR beta CDR3 regions from RNA transcripts. The HTBI primer set drove a first-round RT-PCR of the TCR CDR3. In TCRdb, the multiplex PCR reads were re-called with MiXCR into one record per CDR3 protein. The data show around 600,000 distinct CDR3 sequences, 14% seen once. The data were obtained in a study of T cells in Graves' hyperthyroidism and ophthalmopathy. Study-wide results and limits: A model using 13 V-J features told ophthalmopathy apart from stable hyperthyroidism.

The CDR3 extends over 15 amino acids. Germline lookup yields CDR1 MNHEY and CDR2 SVGEGT. V was clipped by 7 bases and J by 0 bases; unmatched bases: 6. The chain carries TRBV6-2 or TRBV6-3 and TRBJ1-5; 7 bases fit TRBD1. Source material: blood. This receptor was taken from a woman under 30 with Graves' ophthalmopathy. The CDR3 sequence is CASTEDRFSNQPQHF. The CDR3 nucleotides are TGTGCCAGCACCGAGGACAGGTTTAGCAATCAGCCCCAGCATTTT.